This TCR beta chain was recovered during a study of control samples from healthy donors and cancer patients. The germline V gene encodes CDR1 SGHRS and CDR2 YFSETQ. This CDR3 has 11 amino acids. The germline V and J ends were trimmed by 1 base and 5 bases, with 3 bases remaining between them. The method was immunoSEQ multiplex PCR; TCRdb's version includes in-frame clones alone and lacks a portion of them. The sample consists of around 150,000 clones, roughly 95% of them appearing once. The receptor's source is a woman aged 30 to 39 in good health. This chain connects TRBV5-1 to TRBJ2-5; D call uncertain. The sample consisted of blood. The DNA of the CDR3 is TGCGCCAGCAGCTTGAGGGAGACCCAGTACTTC. This translates into CASSLRETQYF.